Each of the 20 T cell receptor beta chains below was sequenced from the same sample in a study of cytotoxic CD8 clonotypes in ibrutinib-treated CLL. TCRdb's table, derived via immunoSEQ multiplex PCR, lists solely in-frame clones and lacks some. The sample lists about 180,000 clones, roughly 80% occurring once. The source was PBMCs, collected after 24 months of ibrutinib treatment. These receptors were collected from a human donor with chronic lymphocytic leukemia.

The rearrangement joins TRBV28 to TRBJ2-2, with D unresolved. Germline CDR1 is MDHEN and CDR2 is SYDVKM. Deletions cut 6 bases from V and 0 bases from J, with 14 bases between. The CDR3 spans 16 residues. This chain's CDR3 is CASRPQNPANTGELFF. The CDR3 region has the DNA TGTGCCAGCAGGCCTCAGAATCCCGCGAACACCGGGGAGCTGTTTTTT.

V and J are TRBV6-5 and TRBJ2-7; D is unclear. CDR1 and CDR2 from the germline V gene are MNHEY and SVGAGI. The V end was cut by 6 bases, the J end by 5 bases, with 17 bases between. The CDR3 totals 14 residues. CDR3 bases: TGTGCCAGCAGCCGCCTTTCGGATATCGACGAGCAGTACTTC. Residues: CASSRLSDIDEQYF.

The V and J genes are TRBV2 and TRBJ1-2; D gene unclear. V was clipped by 8 bases and J by 3 bases, with 16 bases between them. Per the germline V gene, CDR1 is SNHLY and CDR2 is FYNNEI. The length of the CDR3 is 14 residues. Written as DNA, the CDR3 is TGTGCCAGCCGATTGCGGGGTACAGACTATGGCTACACCTTC. Its protein is CASRLRGTDYGYTF.

The chain carries TRBV5-8 and TRBJ1-1, with D unresolved. Germline CDR1 reads SGHTS; CDR2 reads YDEGEE. Deletions cut 4 bases from V and 4 bases from J, with 17 bases between. The CDR3 has 15 residues. In nucleotides, the CDR3 is TGTGCCAGCAGCCGGATGGTAGGCTTGAGCACTGAAGCTTTCTTT. It is translated as CASSRMVGLSTEAFF.

This chain's CDR3 is CATKRLAGVEQFF. CDR3 nucleotides: TGTGCCACAAAGAGGCTAGCGGGAGTAGAGCAGTTCTTC. V and J are TRBV7-2 and TRBJ2-1; 10 bases match TRBD2. From germline, CDR1 is SGHTA and CDR2 FQGNSA. Trimming removed 10 bases from V and 10 bases from J; junction bases left unmatched: 10. The CDR3 loop spans 13 amino acids.

V gene TRBV11-2 combines with J gene TRBJ2-1; no clear D gene. Germline V gene data show CDR1 as SGHAT and CDR2 as FQNNGV. The CDR3 runs 16 residues. Trimming took off 1 base at V and 2 bases at J, with 12 bases between the two ends. The CDR3 region is CASSLGGGNTYNEQFF. The DNA of the CDR3 is TGTGCCAGCAGCTTAGGGGGTGGAAACACCTACAATGAGCAGTTCTTC.

This chain uses TRBV10-3 with TRBJ1-1, with no clear D. The germline gives CDR1 ENHRY, CDR2 SYGVKD. Trimming took 5 bases from V and 4 from J, leaving 11 bases between them. CDR3 length: 13 amino acids. The CDR3 DNA reads as TGTGCCATCAGTTACAGCTCCGCCACTGAAGCTTTCTTT. Amino acids: CAISYSSATEAFF.

The genes are TRBV9 and TRBJ2-2; D call uncertain. The V and J ends lost 6 bases and 1 base respectively, with 7 bases between them. There are 13 residues in the CDR3. Per germline, CDR1 SGDLS and CDR2 YYNGEE. CDR3 sequence: CASIGENTGELFF. Written as DNA, the CDR3 is TGTGCCAGCATAGGTGAGAACACCGGGGAGCTGTTTTTT.

V gene TRBV4-3 combines with J gene TRBJ2-7; TRBD2 agrees at 14 bases. This CDR3 spans 14 amino acids. CDR1 and CDR2 from the germline V gene are LGHNA and YSLEER. The junction had 0 bases not matched to a gene; V was cut back by 3 bases and J by 5 bases. The CDR3 sequence: CASSQGLAGDEQYF. CDR3 coding DNA: TGCGCCAGCAGCCAGGGACTAGCGGGAGACGAGCAGTACTTC.

The chain links TRBV19 to TRBJ1-6; TRBD1 is a possible D gene (5 bases). Between the trimmed V and J ends, which lost 1 base and 7 bases, there was a span of 11 bases. Germline CDR1 is LNHDA and CDR2 is SQIVND (reference sequence). This CDR3 has 15 residues. For the CDR3, the DNA is TGTGCCAGTAGTATAGCACAGGCCGCCAATTCACCCCTCCACTTT. This translates into CASSIAQAANSPLHF.

This rearrangement joins TRBV4-3 to TRBJ1-5, with a possible D match to TRBD1 (5 bases). The CDR3 sequence is 15 residues long. Between the trimmed V and J ends, which lost 1 base and 6 bases, there was a span of 13 bases. Germline CDR1 reads LGHNA; CDR2 reads YSLEER. In nucleotides, the CDR3 is TGCGCCAGCAGCCAAGTTTGGGGGACGGGTCAGCCCCAGCATTTT. It translates to CASSQVWGTGQPQHF.

The chain uses TRBV19 and TRBJ2-2; TRBD2 matches 7 bases. CDR1 and CDR2 (germline): LNHDA, SQIVND (reference sequence). Losses at the gene ends were 4 bases for V and 1 base for J; bases not matched to a gene: 12. The CDR3 is 18 residues long. The CDR3 bases are TGTGCCAGTAGTAAACGGGGTCTGAGCGGGATGAACACCGGGGAGCTGTTTTTT. Translated: CASSKRGLSGMNTGELFF.

The chain uses TRBV7-9 and TRBJ2-2; D unclear. The germline V gene encodes CDR1 SEHNR and CDR2 FQNEAQ (reference sequence). This CDR3 has 14 amino acids. V lost 2 bases and J lost 4, with 8 bases in between. For the CDR3, the DNA is TGTGCCAGCAGCTTATTCGAGACCACCGGGGAGCTGTTTTTT. Protein product: CASSLFETTGELFF.

The V call is TRBV28, the J call TRBJ1-2, with D unresolved. The CDR3 contains 13 residues. V lost 1 base, J lost 1 base, and 4 bases lay in between. Germline V gene lookup returns CDR1 MDHEN and CDR2 SYDVKM. CDR3 nucleotide sequence: TGTGCCAGCAGTTTATTGGGTAACTATGGCTACACCTTC. The encoded protein is CASSLLGNYGYTF.

Only one count was recorded for this clone. J is TRBJ2-3 and V is TRBV15; 8 bases map to TRBD1. Germline-derived CDR1 and CDR2 are LNHNV and YYDKDF (reference sequence). This CDR3 contains 14 residues. The ends lost 8 bases at V and 0 bases at J; junction bases unmatched: 4. CDR3 sequence: CATSRTGSTDTQYF. The CDR3 DNA reads as TGTGCCACCTCGAGGACAGGGAGCACAGATACGCAGTATTTT.

V gene TRBV4-3 combines with J gene TRBJ2-3, with D possibly being TRBD2 (5 bases). The CDR3 runs 16 residues. V was clipped by 0 bases and J by 7 bases, with 17 bases between them. Germline lookup yields CDR1 LGHNA and CDR2 YSLEER. The CDR3 nucleotides are TGCGCCAGCAGCCAAGATCAGACGGGATTCGGAAATACGCAGTATTTT. It specifies CASSQDQTGFGNTQYF.

The chain employs TRBV10-2 and TRBJ2-3; D might be TRBD2 (7 bases). CDR3 length equals 14 residues. Germline-derived CDR1 and CDR2 are WSHSY and SAAADI. V lost 4 bases, J lost 7 bases, and 15 bases lay in between. The CDR3 reads CASSGGGGANTQYF. DNA of the CDR3: TGCGCCAGCAGTGGGGGAGGGGGGGCAAATACGCAGTATTTT.

This clone was recorded a few times. The gene calls are TRBV20-1 and TRBJ1-1, with D unresolved. The CDR3 spans 10 residues. V was cut by 4 bases and J by 3 bases, with 3 bases left in between. Germline V gives CDR1 DFQATT, CDR2 SNEGSKA (reference sequence). DNA of the CDR3: TGCAGTGCTATATACACTGAAGCTTTCTTT. This gives the protein CSAIYTEAFF.

This clone was counted between two and nine times. The J gene is TRBJ1-2, the V gene TRBV7-9; D gene ambiguous. From germline, CDR1 is SEHNR and CDR2 FQNEAQ (reference sequence). CDR3 length: 17 amino acids. V was pared by 4 bases and J by 0 bases, with 18 bases between. This CDR3 reads CASSSVLGGKANYGYTF. The CDR3 DNA follows: TGTGCCAGCAGCTCCGTCTTGGGCGGGAAAGCTAACTATGGCTACACCTTC.

Written as DNA, the CDR3 is TGTGCCAGTATGGTTCCGCGGACAGTCGCGAACACCGGGGAGCTGTTTTTT. Amino acids: CASMVPRTVANTGELFF. The chain couples TRBV19 to TRBJ2-2, with a weak D call TRBD1 (6 bases). The CDR3 is 17 amino acids. V lost 7 bases, J lost 0 bases, and 18 bases lay in between. Germline loops: CDR1 LNHDA, CDR2 SQIVND (reference sequence).